The following is a TCR beta chain sequence with its context. Its antigen remains unidentified. This table comes from immunoSEQ multiplex PCR, and its TCRdb copy is limited to in-frame clones, with some not included. This sample has roughly 28,000 clones, with 80% found just once. This sample stems from a study of a mutant IDH1 vaccine in newly diagnosed glioma. Study overall: Patients came in for eight vaccinations, in weeks 1, 3, 5, 7, 11, 15, 19 and 23. Males made up about 60% and females 37.5% of treated patients, whose mean age was roughly 40 years.

Time point of the sample: week 23, last vaccination. Each dose of the vaccine consisted of 300 ug of mutant IDH1 20-mer peptide, with topical imiquimod. Patients carried new grade 3 or 4 IDH1-mutant astrocytomas lacking nuclear ATRX. Germline CDR1 and CDR2: SGHDT and YYEEEE. The CDR3 length is 13 residues. Trimming removed 2 bases from V and 3 bases from J, with 9 bases in between. Findings of the study overall: The vaccine induced immune responses, and these occurred in about 93% of patients.

Material: PBMCs, obtained from a glioma patient whose treatment included an IDH1 peptide vaccine. The receptor was isolated from a woman aged 18 to 35 with glioma. The V gene is TRBV5-6, the J gene TRBJ2-7; no definite D call. The CDR3 loop is CASSLGQFYEQYF. The CDR3 DNA follows: TGTGCCAGCAGCTTAGGTCAGTTCTACGAGCAGTACTTC.